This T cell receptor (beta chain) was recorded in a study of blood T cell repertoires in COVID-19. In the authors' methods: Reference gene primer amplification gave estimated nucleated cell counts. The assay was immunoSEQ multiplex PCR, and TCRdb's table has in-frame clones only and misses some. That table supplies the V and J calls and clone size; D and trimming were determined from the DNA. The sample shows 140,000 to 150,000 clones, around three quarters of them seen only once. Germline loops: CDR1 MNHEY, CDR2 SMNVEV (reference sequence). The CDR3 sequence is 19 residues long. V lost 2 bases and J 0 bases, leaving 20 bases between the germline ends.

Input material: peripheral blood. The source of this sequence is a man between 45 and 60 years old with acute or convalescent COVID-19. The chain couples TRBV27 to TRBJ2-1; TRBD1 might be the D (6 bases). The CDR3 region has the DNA TGTGCCAGCAGTTTAAGGGACATTTACAAATTAGGCTCCTACAATGAGCAGTTCTTC. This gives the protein CASSLRDIYKLGSYNEQFF.